The clone carrying this T cell receptor beta chain was counted between two and nine times. The antigen is unknown. Trimming took off 0 bases at V and 2 bases at J, with 17 bases between the two ends. CDR1 is LGHNA and CDR2 is YSLEER in the germline V gene. This CDR3 contains 17 residues. This entry comes from a study of T-cell memory formation after mild COVID-19. Study-level results: Specificity for SARS-CoV-2 was not confirmed among the second-wave clones peaking on day 37. For contracting clones, CD4+ ones sat mainly in CM and EM, CD8+ in EMRA.

TCRdb ran MiXCR on the 5' RACE reads and lists one entry per CDR3 protein. The sample has a few hundred thousand distinct CDR3 sequences, more than 20% seen once; the top ten hold 21%. The TCR was taken from a man aged 18 to 35 who had mild COVID-19 (a few samples of this study predate the infection). Cell type and time point are not known. Sequenced: PBMCs or a T cell subset sorted from them (not recorded which). This chain connects TRBV4-3 to TRBJ2-7; D is uncertain. CDR3 nucleotide sequence: TGCGCCAGCAGCCAAGAAGGGATCAGGATCAAGCCCTACGAGCAGTACGTC. Translating gives CASSQEGIRIKPYEQYV.